Listed here are 12 T cell receptor beta chains from one sample, sequenced in a study of blood T cell repertoires in COVID-19. TCRdb's table, derived via immunoSEQ multiplex PCR, lists solely in-frame clones and lacks some. The sample lists 60,000 to 75,000 clones, about 86% occurring once. The sequenced sample was peripheral blood. These receptors originate from a human donor in a cohort sampled during active COVID-19.

This clone was observed a few times. This rearrangement joins TRBV19 to TRBJ1-5; D is unresolved. Germline CDR1 is LNHDA and CDR2 is SQIVND (reference sequence). The CDR3 consists of 15 residues. The ends were cut back, 7 bases at V and 0 bases at J, with 13 bases in the middle. For the CDR3, the DNA is TGTGCCAGTAATGCTCTCGCAGGTAGCAATCAGCCCCAGCATTTT. Protein sequence: CASNALAGSNQPQHF.

The chain recombines TRBV7-2 with TRBJ2-7; 7 bases are shared with TRBD2. Germline trimming cut 0 bases from V and 0 bases from J; bases unmatched to any gene: 2. CDR1 is SGHTA, CDR2 FQGNSA, per germline. The CDR3 sequence is 15 residues long. CDR3 DNA sequence: TGTGCCAGCAGCTTAGCGGGGGGGAGCTCCTACGAGCAGTACTTC. Encoded protein: CASSLAGGSSYEQYF. Filled out from reference TRBV7-2 and TRBJ2-7, the complete variable domain reads GAGVSQSPSNKVTEKGKDVELRCDPISGHTALYWYRQSLGQGLEFLIYFQGNSAPDKSGLPSDRFSAERTGGSVSTLTIQRTQQEDSAVYLCASSLAGGSSYEQYFGPGTRLTVT.

V is TRBV19 and J is TRBJ1-1, with D possibly matching TRBD1 (5 bases). This CDR3 has 15 amino acids. V shed 3 bases and J shed 6 bases, with 17 bases lying between them. Per the germline V gene, CDR1 is LNHDA and CDR2 is SQIVND (reference sequence). CDR3 coding DNA: TGTGCCAGTAGTATTTTTTCAGGGTCCGGCCCTGAAGCTTTCTTT. This sequence encodes CASSIFSGSGPEAFF.

The chain carries TRBV28 and TRBJ1-5; maybe TRBD1 (6 bases). The V gene lost 6 bases and the J gene lost 1 base, with 13 bases spanning the gap. The CDR3 consists of 15 residues. Germline assignment: CDR1 MDHEN and CDR2 SYDVKM. The CDR3 region is CASRIRGMSNQPQHF. CDR3 DNA sequence: TGTGCCAGCAGAATCAGGGGAATGAGCAATCAGCCCCAGCATTTT.

J is TRBJ2-2 and V is TRBV5-4; TRBD1 might be the D (5 bases). Germline CDR1 reads SGHNT; CDR2 reads YYREEE (reference sequence). Between the trimmed V and J ends, which lost 3 bases and 5 bases, there was a span of 11 bases. The CDR3 runs to 14 residues. CDR3 sequence: CASSWQGWTGELFF. In DNA form, the CDR3 reads TGTGCCAGCAGCTGGCAGGGATGGACCGGGGAGCTGTTTTTT.

This chain joins TRBV6-2 or TRBV6-3 and TRBJ1-1; 8 nucleotides match TRBD1. Germline V gene data show CDR1 as MNHEY and CDR2 as SVGEGT. CDR3 size: 14 residues. Trimming removed 4 bases from V and 2 bases from J; junction bases left unmatched: 3. The CDR3 nucleotides are TGTGCCAGCAGTTGGACAGGGTACAACACTGAAGCTTTCTTT. Translation gives CASSWTGYNTEAFF.

The chain carries TRBV9 and TRBJ1-1; D is possibly TRBD1 (6 bases). The germline V gene encodes CDR1 SGDLS and CDR2 YYNGEE. The CDR3 is 13 residues long. Deletions cut 6 bases from V and 5 bases from J, with 14 bases between. CDR3 amino acids: CASTPTGKTEAFF. CDR3 nucleotides: TGTGCCAGCACTCCCACAGGGAAGACTGAAGCTTTCTTT.

V usage is TRBV29-1 and J usage is TRBJ2-1, with 11 bases that match TRBD2. The germline V gene encodes CDR1 SQVTM and CDR2 ANQGSEA. Losses at the gene ends were 0 bases for V and 1 base for J; bases not matched to a gene: 11. This CDR3 is built from 19 residues. The CDR3, as DNA: TGCAGCGTTGAAGACCTCGAACTAGCGGGAGTTGTATCCTACAATGAGCAGTTCTTC. The encoded protein is CSVEDLELAGVVSYNEQFF.

The rearrangement joins TRBV9 to TRBJ1-3, with 10 bases aligning to TRBD1. Germline values: CDR1 SGDLS, CDR2 YYNGEE. J lost 3 bases, V lost 7 bases, and 4 bases had no gene match. CDR3 length: 14 amino acids. CDR3 in amino acids: CASGGTGVGNTIYF. DNA of the CDR3: TGTGCCAGCGGAGGGACAGGGGTTGGAAACACCATATATTTT.

This chain links TRBV10-3 with TRBJ2-1; 7 nucleotides align to TRBD1. V was pared by 4 bases and J by 1 base, with 4 bases of the junction left unmatched. CDR3 length: 15 residues. CDR1 ENHRY and CDR2 SYGVKD come from the germline V gene. CDR3 loop: CAISGGGGSYNEQFF. The CDR3 coding sequence is TGTGCCATCAGTGGAGGGGGCGGATCCTACAATGAGCAGTTCTTC.

This rearrangement joins TRBV28 to TRBJ2-6; D might be TRBD1 (6 bases). Germline V CDR1 and CDR2: MDHEN, SYDVKM. This CDR3 is 16 amino acids long. V was pared by 2 bases and J by 0 bases, with 8 bases between. The CDR3 sequence is CASSLPDSSGANVLTF. Here the CDR3 DNA reads TGTGCCAGCAGTTTACCGGACAGCTCTGGGGCCAACGTCCTGACTTTC.

This rearrangement joins TRBV27 to TRBJ2-7; 9 nucleotides agree with TRBD1. CDR1 MNHEY and CDR2 SMNVEV come from the germline V gene (reference sequence). CDR3 length equals 16 residues. The J segment lost 4 bases and the V segment lost 4 bases, leaving 11 bases of the junction unmatched. The CDR3 bases are TGTGCCAGCAGTTCCGCTTCACGGACAGGGGAATACGAGCAGTACTTC. This sequence encodes CASSSASRTGEYEQYF.